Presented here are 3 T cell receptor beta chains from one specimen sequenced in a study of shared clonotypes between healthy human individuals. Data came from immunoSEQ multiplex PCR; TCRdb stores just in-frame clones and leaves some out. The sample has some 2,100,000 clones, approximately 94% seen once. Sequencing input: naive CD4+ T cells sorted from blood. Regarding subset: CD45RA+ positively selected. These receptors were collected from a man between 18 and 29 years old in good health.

The CDR3 coding sequence is TGTGCCAGCAGTAAAAGCGCCGCAACTAATGAAAAACTGTTTTTT. Translating gives CASSKSAATNEKLFF. J is TRBJ1-4 and V is TRBV2; no firm D call. V was shortened by 5 bases and J by 0 bases, with 10 bases between the two germline ends. Germline CDR1 and CDR2: SNHLY and FYNNEI. The CDR3 contains 15 residues.

The CDR3 sequence: CASSIGDRETHGYTF. CDR3 DNA: TGTGCCAGCAGTATTGGGGACAGGGAAACGCATGGCTACACCTTC. The V and J genes are TRBV28 and TRBJ1-2, with 9 positions matching TRBD1. The ends lost 5 bases at V and 6 bases at J; junction bases unmatched: 10. Germline V gives CDR1 MDHEN, CDR2 SYDVKM. This CDR3 spans 15 amino acids.

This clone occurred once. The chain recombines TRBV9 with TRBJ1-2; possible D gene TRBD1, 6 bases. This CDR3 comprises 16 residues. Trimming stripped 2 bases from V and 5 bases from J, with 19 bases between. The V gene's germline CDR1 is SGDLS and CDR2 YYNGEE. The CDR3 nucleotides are TGTGCCAGCAGCGTTGCCCAGGTGGGAGGGGGATATGGCTACACCTTC. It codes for CASSVAQVGGGYGYTF.